The 9 T cell receptor beta chains reported below all come from one sample, sequenced in a study of T cells after posttransplantation cyclophosphamide. TCRdb keeps only in-frame clones here, not all; method: immunoSEQ multiplex PCR. The sample records roughly 4,900 clones, approximately 61% being singletons. Sequencing input: memory CD8+ T cells sorted from blood. The receptors were sampled from a woman aged 60 to 75 in good health, CMV-negative, and a related stem cell transplant donor.

The chain uses TRBV27 and TRBJ1-1; D may be TRBD1 (5 bases). The CDR3 totals 13 residues. Germline V gene data show CDR1 as MNHEY and CDR2 as SMNVEV (reference sequence). Trimming stripped 4 bases from V and 0 bases from J, with 6 bases between. CDR3 sequence reads: CASSWGLNTEAFF. The DNA of the CDR3 is TGTGCCAGCAGTTGGGGCTTGAACACTGAAGCTTTCTTT.

The chain employs TRBV7-9 and TRBJ2-1, with 11 bases fitting TRBD2. Germline V gene lookup returns CDR1 SEHNR and CDR2 FQNEAQ (reference sequence). V lost 2 bases, J lost 7 bases, and 4 bases stayed unmatched. CDR3 size: 15 residues. The DNA of the CDR3 is TGTGCCAGCAGCTTATCTAGCGGGAGGAAAAATGAGCAGTTCTTC. This gives the protein CASSLSSGRKNEQFF.

V is TRBV4-2 and J is TRBJ2-1, with TRBD2 matching 9 bases. Germline loops: CDR1 LGHNA, CDR2 YNFKEQ. Unmatched junction bases numbered 9, after V lost 5 bases and J lost 4 bases. This CDR3 has 16 amino acids. The CDR3 is CASSLDLTSGYNEQFF. Written as DNA, the CDR3 is TGTGCCAGCAGCTTAGATCTGACTAGCGGATACAATGAGCAGTTCTTC.

With respect to this clone: One junction end disagrees with the germline gene, perhaps due to a read error. This chain connects TRBV6-1 to TRBJ1-6, with D possibly being TRBD1 (6 bases). Per the germline V gene, CDR1 is MNHNS and CDR2 is SASEGT. There are 16 residues in the CDR3. CDR3 sequence: CASSDDGRGANSPLHF. The CDR3 DNA is TGTGCCAGCAGTGACGACGGTCGGGGGGCTAATTCCCCCCTCCACTTT.

V is TRBV7-6 and J is TRBJ2-3, with 8 positions matching TRBD2. CDR3 length equals 15 residues. Unmatched junction bases numbered 8, after V lost 5 bases and J lost 4 bases. Germline V lookup: CDR1 SGHVS, CDR2 FNYEAQ. CDR3 sequence reads: CASSTRTSRSDTQYF. The CDR3 nucleotides read TGTGCCAGCAGCACCCGGACTAGCAGGTCAGATACGCAGTATTTT.

The V gene is TRBV27, the J gene TRBJ2-1; TRBD2 matches at 14 bases. The germline V gene encodes CDR1 MNHEY and CDR2 SMNVEV (reference sequence). The CDR3 sequence is 16 residues long. V was clipped by 5 bases and J by 9 bases; unmatched bases: 9. The CDR3 here is CASSLGLAGVASEQFF. The CDR3 coding sequence is TGTGCCAGCAGTCTGGGACTAGCGGGAGTAGCTAGTGAGCAGTTCTTC.

The chain links TRBV27 to TRBJ2-7, with TRBD2 matching over 8 bases. The V gene's germline CDR1 is MNHEY and CDR2 SMNVEV (reference sequence). V gave up 5 bases and J gave up 4 bases; unmatched junction bases: 7. This CDR3 comprises 14 residues. The CDR3 loop is CASSLTTSAYEQYF. The CDR3 DNA reads as TGTGCCAGCAGTCTGACGACTAGCGCGTACGAGCAGTACTTC.

This clone turned up a few times. V and J are TRBV28 and TRBJ2-7; tentatively, D is TRBD1 (6 bases). The V and J ends lost 6 bases and 0 bases respectively, with 18 bases between them. The V gene's germline CDR1 is MDHEN and CDR2 SYDVKM. The CDR3 contains 16 residues. CDR3 in DNA: TGTGCCAGCAGACCCAGCCAGGGGCTAGGCTCCTACGAGCAGTACTTC. This gives the protein CASRPSQGLGSYEQYF.

This clone was recorded a few times. The chain combines TRBV2 with TRBJ1-1; 7 nucleotides match TRBD1. The CDR3 is made up of 15 amino acids. CDR1 is SNHLY and CDR2 is FYNNEI in the germline V gene. V lost 6 bases to trimming and J lost 3 bases; unmatched junction nucleotides: 10. The CDR3 sequence: CASSDSDRDDTEAFF. CDR3 nucleotides: TGTGCCAGCAGCGATTCCGACAGGGACGACACTGAAGCTTTCTTT.